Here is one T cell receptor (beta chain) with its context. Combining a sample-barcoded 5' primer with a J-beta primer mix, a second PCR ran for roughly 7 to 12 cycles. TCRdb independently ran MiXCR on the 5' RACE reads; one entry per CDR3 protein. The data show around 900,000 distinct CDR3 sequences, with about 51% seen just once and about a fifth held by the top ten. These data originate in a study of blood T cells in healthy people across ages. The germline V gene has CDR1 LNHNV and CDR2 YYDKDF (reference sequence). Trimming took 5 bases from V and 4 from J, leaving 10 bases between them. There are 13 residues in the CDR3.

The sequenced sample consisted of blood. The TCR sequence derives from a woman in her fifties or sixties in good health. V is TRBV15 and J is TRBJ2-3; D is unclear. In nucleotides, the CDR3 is TGTGCCACCAGCCAACGACGCCCAGATACGCAGTATTTT. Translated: CATSQRRPDTQYF.